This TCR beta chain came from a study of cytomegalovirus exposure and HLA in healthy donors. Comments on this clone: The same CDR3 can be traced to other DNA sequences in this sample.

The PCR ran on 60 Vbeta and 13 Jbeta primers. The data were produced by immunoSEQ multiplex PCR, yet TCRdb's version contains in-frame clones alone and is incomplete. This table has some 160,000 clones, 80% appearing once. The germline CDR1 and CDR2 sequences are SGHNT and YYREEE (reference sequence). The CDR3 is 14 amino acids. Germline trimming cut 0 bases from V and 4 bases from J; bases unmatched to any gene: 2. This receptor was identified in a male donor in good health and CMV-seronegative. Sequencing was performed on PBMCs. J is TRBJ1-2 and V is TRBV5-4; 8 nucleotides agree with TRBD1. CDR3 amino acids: CASSLGTGSYGYTF. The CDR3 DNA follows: TGTGCCAGCAGCTTGGGGACAGGGTCCTATGGCTACACCTTC.